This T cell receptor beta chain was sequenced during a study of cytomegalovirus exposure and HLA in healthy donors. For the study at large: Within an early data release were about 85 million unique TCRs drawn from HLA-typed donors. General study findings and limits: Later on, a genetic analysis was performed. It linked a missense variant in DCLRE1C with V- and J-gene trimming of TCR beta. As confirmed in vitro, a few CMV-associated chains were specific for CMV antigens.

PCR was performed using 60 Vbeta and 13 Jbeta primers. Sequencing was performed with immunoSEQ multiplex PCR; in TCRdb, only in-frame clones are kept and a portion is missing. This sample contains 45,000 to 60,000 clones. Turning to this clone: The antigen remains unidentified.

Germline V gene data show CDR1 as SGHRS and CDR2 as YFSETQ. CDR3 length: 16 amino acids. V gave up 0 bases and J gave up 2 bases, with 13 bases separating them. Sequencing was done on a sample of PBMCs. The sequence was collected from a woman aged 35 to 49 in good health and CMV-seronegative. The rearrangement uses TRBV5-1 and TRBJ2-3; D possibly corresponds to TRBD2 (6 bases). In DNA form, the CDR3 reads TGCGCCAGCAGCTTGGTAACGGGGGAACTCACAGATACGCAGTATTTT. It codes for CASSLVTGELTDTQYF.